This T cell receptor beta chain was identified during a study of blood T cell dynamics during melanoma immunotherapy. Sequencing was performed with immunoSEQ multiplex PCR; in TCRdb, only in-frame clones are kept and a portion is missing. The sample has some 9,800 clones, 70% to 90% seen once; the top ten hold more than 8.5%. Germline V gene data show CDR1 as SGHTS and CDR2 as YDEGEE. V was clipped by 4 bases and J by 2 bases; unmatched bases: 5. This CDR3 has 14 residues. Time point in this sample: pre-treatment baseline. The gene calls are TRBV5-8 and TRBJ2-5; the match to TRBD1 covers 7 bases. Specimen: blood, collected from a patient treated with checkpoint blockade. This receptor was obtained from a human donor with melanoma. The CDR3 DNA reads TGTGCCAGCAGCCTACCGGGACAGCAAGAGACCCAGTACTTC. It codes for CASSLPGQQETQYF. Full variable domain (outside the CDR3, taken from reference TRBV5-8 and TRBJ2-5): EAGVTQSPTHLIKTRGQQATLRCSPISGHTSVYWYQQALGLGLQFLLWYDEGEERNRGNFPPRFSGRQFPNYSSELNVNALELEDSALYLCASSLPGQQETQYFGPGTRLLVL.